Listed below are T cell receptor beta chains from one sample, sequenced in a study of somatic mutations in cytotoxic T cells in rheumatoid arthritis. Libraries were prepared by immunoSEQ multiplex PCR; TCRdb keeps only in-frame clonotypes and omits some of them. The sample holds some 20,000 clones, about 82% seen once. Sample: CD8+ T cells sorted from blood. Every receptor here comes from a woman aged 50 to 65 in good health. Each CDR3 is given without its conserved first and last residue. The D gene is left open where the match is weak. For some rows the clone size is stated as once, few or many, or as a class when expanded; others skip it.

>TRBD1|TRBV5-1|12|TRBJ2-1|.
ASSEAGTGAEQF
>.|TRBV25-1|13|TRBJ2-2|.
ASSGYTANTGELF
>.|TRBV19|13|TRBJ2-3|.
ASSIAVGSWGTQY
>.|TRBV19|13|TRBJ2-7|few
ASSKSGSGPYEQY
>.|TRBV28|13|TRBJ1-3|.
ASSLGRRSGNTIY
>TRBD2|TRBV2|13|TRBJ2-3|.
AIEERGVYPDTQY
>TRBD2|TRBV4-3|17|TRBJ2-1|.
ASSQLAGGPLSSYNEQF
>TRBD1|TRBV13|17|TRBJ2-6|.
ASSDRARTGLSGANVLT
>.|TRBV6-5|12|TRBJ2-7|.
ASSYGDGPYEQY
>.|TRBV5-4|11|TRBJ2-5|.
ASSQASQETQY
>TRBD1|TRBV6-1|12|TRBJ1-1|.
ASSGWTGGFEAF
>.|TRBV5-1|13|TRBJ2-3|.
ASSDRRGGTDTQY
>TRBD1|TRBV10-3|12|TRBJ1-3|.
AISEDRDGNTIY
>TRBD2|TRBV9|15|TRBJ2-3|.
ASTRLAGGLFEDTQY
>.|TRBV28|14|TRBJ1-6|.
ASTSSTAAYNSPLH
>TRBD1|TRBV5-1|17|TRBJ1-3|once
ASSLAVGRGRKAGNTIY
>TRBD1|TRBV11-2|15|TRBJ2-2|once
ASSVTDRALNTGELF
>.|TRBV27|11|TRBJ2-7|.
ASSPGMGGEQY
>.|TRBV28|15|TRBJ1-3|.
ASSINPDFSRGNTIY
>TRBD1|TRBV18|12|TRBJ1-5|.
ASSPDRGGQPQH
>.|TRBV4-3|18|TRBJ1-4|.
ASSHYARSRKVVANEKLF
>TRBD1|TRBV7-8|14|TRBJ1-2|.
ASSEQTGGGTYGYT
>.|TRBV11-2|11|TRBJ1-2|.
ASSTPGQYGYT
>.|TRBV5-5|13|TRBJ1-1|.
ASSPAGPRNTEAF